This T cell receptor beta chain was recorded in a study of blood T cell repertoires in COVID-19. Study-wide context: From the United States, Italy and Spain came samples of acute and convalescent COVID-19. From T cells, B-cell-depleted T cells, or PBMCs came the material, which was cDNA or gDNA.

V lost 0 bases, J lost 2 bases, and 6 bases stayed unmatched. The CDR3 spans 16 residues. Germline assignment: CDR1 MGHRA and CDR2 YSYEKL. Study processing details: Amplifying reference gene primers gave estimates of nucleated cell counts. Using immunoSEQ multiplex PCR, the repertoire was profiled, and TCRdb retains in-frame clones only, with some absent. Clone size and V and J calls were adopted from that table, with D and trimming inferred from the DNA. The sample has some 270,000 clones; around nine tenths are singletons. This sequence joins TRBV4-1 and TRBJ2-7; 8 bases fit TRBD2. This clonotype was sampled from a man aged 35-49 years with active or convalescent COVID-19. The sample taken for sequencing was peripheral blood. The CDR3 region has the DNA TGCGCCAGCAGCCAAGAGGAGCGGGAGTACCCCTACGAGCAGTACTTC. Protein product: CASSQEEREYPYEQYF.